The clone carrying this TCR beta chain was seen many times. Its cognate antigen is unknown. The sample belongs to a study of T-cell reconstitution after alpha-beta-depleted transplantation in children. Unique molecular identifiers featured in how the TCRbeta library was prepared. MiXCR was run by TCRdb on the PCR reads, yielding one entry per CDR3 protein. Of around 94,000 distinct CDR3 sequences detected, roughly 7.1% appear once; the ten largest clones hold roughly 17%. Study findings and constraints: Where some patients showed high TCRbeta diversity at day 60, it came from recipient T cells and thymic progenitors that had survived. Reportedly, roughly two months post-transplant, alpha-beta T cells arose from several hundred expanded graft clones.

This CDR3 is 15 amino acids long. V was shortened by 8 bases and J by 1 base, with 20 bases between the two germline ends. From germline, CDR1 is SQVTM and CDR2 ANQGSEA. The TCR sequence derives from a boy aged 2 to 10 with acute lymphoblastic leukemia, due to receive a stem cell transplant. Here the sequenced sample was PBMCs, taken before TCRalphabeta/CD19-depleted stem cell transplant. V usage is TRBV29-1 and J usage is TRBJ1-1; perhaps TRBD1 as D (5 bases). The CDR3 spells CSSRAGKVENTEAFF. The CDR3 nucleotides are TGCAGCTCCCGAGCAGGGAAGGTGGAGAACACTGAAGCTTTCTTT.